This TCR beta chain originates from a study of blood T cell repertoires in COVID-19. Per the original methods: Amplified reference gene primers provided the basis for estimating nucleated cell counts. Clones were read by immunoSEQ multiplex PCR, and TCRdb kept only the in-frame ones, dropping some. V and J calls and clone size come straight from that table; D and trimming were deduced from the DNA. The sample holds 200,000 or so clones, approximately 91% seen once. The CDR3 spans 12 residues. Germline V lookup: CDR1 SQVTM, CDR2 ANQGSEA. V lost 5 bases and J lost 8; bases outside the gene matches: 6. The sequenced material came from peripheral blood. The chain has TRBV29-1 and TRBJ1-3, with 7 bases identical to TRBD1. The receptor was derived from an older man with active or convalescent COVID-19. The DNA of the CDR3 is TGCAGCGTTTTGACAGGGACGGACACCATATATTTT. It translates to CSVLTGTDTIYF.